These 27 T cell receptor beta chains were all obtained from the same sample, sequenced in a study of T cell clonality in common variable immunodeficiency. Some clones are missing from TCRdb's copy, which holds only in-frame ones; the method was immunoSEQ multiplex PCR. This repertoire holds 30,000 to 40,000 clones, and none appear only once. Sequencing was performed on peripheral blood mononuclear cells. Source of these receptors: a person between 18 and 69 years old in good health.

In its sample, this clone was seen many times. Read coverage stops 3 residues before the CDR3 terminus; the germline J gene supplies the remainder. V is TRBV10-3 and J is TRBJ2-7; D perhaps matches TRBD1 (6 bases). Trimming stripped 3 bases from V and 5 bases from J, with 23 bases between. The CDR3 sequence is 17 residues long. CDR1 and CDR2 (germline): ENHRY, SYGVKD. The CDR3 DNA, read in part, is TGTGCCATCAGTGACCTCCTTAATTCCGGGACATCCCACGAG. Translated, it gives CAISDLLNSGTSHE. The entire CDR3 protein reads CAISDLLNSGTSHEQYF.

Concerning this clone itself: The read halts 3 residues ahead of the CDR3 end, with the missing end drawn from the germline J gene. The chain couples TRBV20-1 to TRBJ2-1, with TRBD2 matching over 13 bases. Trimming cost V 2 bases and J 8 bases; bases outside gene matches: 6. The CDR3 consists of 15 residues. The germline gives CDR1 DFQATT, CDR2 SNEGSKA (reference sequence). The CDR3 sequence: CSARIGTSGIDEQFF. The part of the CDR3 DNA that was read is TGCAGTGCTAGAATTGGGACTAGCGGGATTGATGAG.

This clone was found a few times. The CDR3 bases that were read are TGTGCCTGCGGGACAGGGACCTACAATGAG. Protein sequence: CACGTGTYNE. The complete CDR3 sequence is CACGTGTYNEQFF. J is TRBJ2-1 and V is TRBV2; 9 bases match TRBD1. Read sequence stops 3 residues before the CDR3 end, and the germline J gene provides the missing end. Germline CDR1 reads SNHLY; CDR2 reads FYNNEI. This CDR3 spans 13 amino acids. J gave up 2 bases and V 11 bases, and 4 bases lay outside the gene matches.

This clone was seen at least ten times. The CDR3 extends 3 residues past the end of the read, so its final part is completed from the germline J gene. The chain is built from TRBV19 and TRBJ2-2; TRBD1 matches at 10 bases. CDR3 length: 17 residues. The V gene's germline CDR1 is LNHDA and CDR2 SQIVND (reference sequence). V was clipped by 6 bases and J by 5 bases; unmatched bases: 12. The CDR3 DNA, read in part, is TGTGCCAGTAGGATCCCGACAGGGGGCGCGAGTACCGGGGAG. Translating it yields CASRIPTGGASTGE. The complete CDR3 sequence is CASRIPTGGASTGELFF.

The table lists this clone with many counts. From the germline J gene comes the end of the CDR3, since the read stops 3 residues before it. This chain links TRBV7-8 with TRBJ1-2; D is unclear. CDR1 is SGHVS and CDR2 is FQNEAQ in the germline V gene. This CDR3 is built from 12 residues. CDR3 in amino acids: CASSHYSAIYTF. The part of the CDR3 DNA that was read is TGTGCCAGCAGCCACTATTCGGCGATT.

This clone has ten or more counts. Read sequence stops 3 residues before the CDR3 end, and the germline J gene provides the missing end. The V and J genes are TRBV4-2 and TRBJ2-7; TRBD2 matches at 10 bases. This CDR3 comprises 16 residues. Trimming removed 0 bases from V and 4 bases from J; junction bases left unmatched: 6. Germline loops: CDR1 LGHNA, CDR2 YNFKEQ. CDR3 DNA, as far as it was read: TGTGCCAGCAGCCAAGAGCTTAGCGGGAGGTGGTACGAG. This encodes CASSQELSGRWYE. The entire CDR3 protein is CASSQELSGRWYEQYF.

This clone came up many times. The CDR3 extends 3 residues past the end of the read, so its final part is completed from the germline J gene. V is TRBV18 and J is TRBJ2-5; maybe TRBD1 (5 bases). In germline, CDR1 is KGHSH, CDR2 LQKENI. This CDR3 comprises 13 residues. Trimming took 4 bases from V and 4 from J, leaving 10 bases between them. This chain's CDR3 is CASSQGFGETQYF. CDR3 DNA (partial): TGTGCCAGCTCACAGGGGTTCGGAGAGACC.

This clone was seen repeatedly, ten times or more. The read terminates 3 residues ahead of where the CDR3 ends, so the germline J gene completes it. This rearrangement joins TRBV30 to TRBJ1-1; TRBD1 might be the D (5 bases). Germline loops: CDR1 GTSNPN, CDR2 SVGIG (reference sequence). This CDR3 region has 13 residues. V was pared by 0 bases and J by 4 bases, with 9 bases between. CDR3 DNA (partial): TGTGCCTGGAGTGTACTGGGGGGCACTGAA. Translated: CAWSVLGGTE. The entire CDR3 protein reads CAWSVLGGTEAFF.

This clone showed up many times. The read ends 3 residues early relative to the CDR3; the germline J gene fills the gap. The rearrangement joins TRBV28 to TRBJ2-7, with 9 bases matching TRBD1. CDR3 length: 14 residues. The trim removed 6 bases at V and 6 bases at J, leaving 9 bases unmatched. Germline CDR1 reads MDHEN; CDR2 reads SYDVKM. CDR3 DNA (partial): TGTGCCAGCAGGAAGTGGGACAGGGAAGGCGAG. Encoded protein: CASRKWDREGE. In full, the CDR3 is CASRKWDREGEQYF.

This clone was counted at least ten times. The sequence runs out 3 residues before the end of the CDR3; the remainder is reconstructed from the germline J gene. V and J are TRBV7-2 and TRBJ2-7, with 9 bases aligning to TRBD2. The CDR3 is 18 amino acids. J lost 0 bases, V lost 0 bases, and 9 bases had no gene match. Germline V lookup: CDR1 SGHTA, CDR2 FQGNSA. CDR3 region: CASSLARPTSGFSYEQYF. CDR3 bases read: TGTGCCAGCAGCTTAGCCCGGCCCACTAGCGGGTTCTCCTACGAG.

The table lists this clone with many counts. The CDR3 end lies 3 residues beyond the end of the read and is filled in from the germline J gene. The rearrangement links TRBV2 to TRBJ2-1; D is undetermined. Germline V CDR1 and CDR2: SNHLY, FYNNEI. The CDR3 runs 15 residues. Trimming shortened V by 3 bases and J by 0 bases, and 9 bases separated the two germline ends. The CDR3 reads CASSEGKYSYNEQFF. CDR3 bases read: TGTGCCAGCAGTGAGGGCAAATACTCCTACAATGAG.

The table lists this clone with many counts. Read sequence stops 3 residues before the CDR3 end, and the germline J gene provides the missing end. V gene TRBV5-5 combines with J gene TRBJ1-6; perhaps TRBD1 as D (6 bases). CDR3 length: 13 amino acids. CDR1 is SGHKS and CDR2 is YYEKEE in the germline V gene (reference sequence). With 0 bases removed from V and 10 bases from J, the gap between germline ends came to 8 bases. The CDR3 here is CASSLDRASPLHF. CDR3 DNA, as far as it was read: TGTGCCAGCAGCTTGGACAGGGCATCACCC. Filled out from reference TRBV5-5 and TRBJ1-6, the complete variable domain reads DAGVTQSPTHLIKTRGQQVTLRCSPISGHKSVSWYQQVLGQGPQFIFQYYEKEERGRGNFPDRFSARQFPNYSSELNVNALLLGDSALYLCASSLDRASPLHFGNGTRLTVT.

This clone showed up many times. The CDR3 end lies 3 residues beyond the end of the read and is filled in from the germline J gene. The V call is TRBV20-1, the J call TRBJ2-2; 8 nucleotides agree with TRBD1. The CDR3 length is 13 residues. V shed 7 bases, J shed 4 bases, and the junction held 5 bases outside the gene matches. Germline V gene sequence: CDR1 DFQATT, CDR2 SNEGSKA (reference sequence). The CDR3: CSVPDRATGELFF. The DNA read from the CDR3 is TGCAGTGTGCCGGACAGGGCCACCGGGGAG.

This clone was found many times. The CDR3 spells CASSHLASYNEQFF. The CDR3 bases that were read are TGTGCCAGCAGCCACCTAGCCTCCTACAATGAG. This chain links TRBV3-1 (or the pseudogene TRBV3-2) with TRBJ2-1; a possible D gene is TRBD2 (5 bases). The read comes to an end 3 residues before the CDR3 does, leaving the germline J gene to fill in the end. Germline CDR1 reads LGHDT; CDR2 reads YNNKEL (reference sequence). This CDR3 contains 14 residues. With 3 bases removed from V and 0 bases from J, the gap between germline ends came to 6 bases.

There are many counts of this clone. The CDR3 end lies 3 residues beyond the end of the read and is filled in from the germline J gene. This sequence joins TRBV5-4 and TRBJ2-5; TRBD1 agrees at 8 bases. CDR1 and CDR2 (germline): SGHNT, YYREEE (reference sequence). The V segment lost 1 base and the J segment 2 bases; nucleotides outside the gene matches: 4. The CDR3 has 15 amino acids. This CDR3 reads CASSLWDRIQETQYF. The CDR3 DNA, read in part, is TGTGCCAGCAGCTTGTGGGACAGGATTCAAGAGACC.

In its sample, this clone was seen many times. The CDR3 sequence: CAWRTPGLASSGELFF. Incomplete CDR3 DNA: TGTGCCTGGAGGACCCCTGGACTAGCGTCGAGCGGGGAG. The chain links TRBV30 to TRBJ2-2; 9 bases match TRBD2. The CDR3 end falls 3 residues outside the read, so it is completed with the germline J gene. Germline CDR1 reads GTSNPN; CDR2 reads SVGIG (reference sequence). This CDR3 is 16 amino acids long. J was trimmed by 7 bases and V by 3 bases; bases with no gene match: 12.

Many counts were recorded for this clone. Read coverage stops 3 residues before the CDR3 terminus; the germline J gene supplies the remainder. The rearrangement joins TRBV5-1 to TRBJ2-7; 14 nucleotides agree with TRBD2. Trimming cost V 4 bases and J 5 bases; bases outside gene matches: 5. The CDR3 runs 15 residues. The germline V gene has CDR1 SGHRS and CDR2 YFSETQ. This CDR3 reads CASSQGTSGSHEQYF. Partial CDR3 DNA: TGCGCCAGCAGCCAAGGGACTAGCGGGAGCCACGAG. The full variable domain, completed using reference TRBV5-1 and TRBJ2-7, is KAGVTQTPRYLIKTRGQQVTLSCSPISGHRSVSWYQQTPGQGLQFLFEYFSETQRNKGNFPGRFSGRQFSNSRSEMNVSTLELGDSALYLCASSQGTSGSHEQYFGPGTRLTVT.

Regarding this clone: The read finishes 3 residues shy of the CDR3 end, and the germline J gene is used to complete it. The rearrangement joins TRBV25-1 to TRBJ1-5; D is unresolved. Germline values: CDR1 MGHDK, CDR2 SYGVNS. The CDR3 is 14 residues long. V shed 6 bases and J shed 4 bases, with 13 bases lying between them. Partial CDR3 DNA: TGTGCCAGCAGCAGCGGCGACCGGAATCAGCCC. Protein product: CASSSGDRNQP. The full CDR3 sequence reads CASSSGDRNQPQHF.

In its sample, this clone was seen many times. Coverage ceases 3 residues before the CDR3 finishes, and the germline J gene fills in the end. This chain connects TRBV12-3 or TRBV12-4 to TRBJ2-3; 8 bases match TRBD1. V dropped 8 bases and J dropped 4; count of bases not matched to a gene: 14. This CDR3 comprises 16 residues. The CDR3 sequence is CASDEQDRAVADTQYF. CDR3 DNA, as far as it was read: TGTGCCAGCGATGAACAGGACAGGGCTGTGGCAGATACG.

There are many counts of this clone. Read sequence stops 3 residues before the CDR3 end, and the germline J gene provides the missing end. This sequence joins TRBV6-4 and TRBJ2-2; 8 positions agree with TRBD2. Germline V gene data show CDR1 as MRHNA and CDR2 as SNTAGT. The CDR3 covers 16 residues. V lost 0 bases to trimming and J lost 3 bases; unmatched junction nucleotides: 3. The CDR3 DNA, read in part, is TGTGCCAGCAGTGACTCACCGGGACTAGACACCGGGGAG. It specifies CASSDSPGLDTGE. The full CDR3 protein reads CASSDSPGLDTGELFF.

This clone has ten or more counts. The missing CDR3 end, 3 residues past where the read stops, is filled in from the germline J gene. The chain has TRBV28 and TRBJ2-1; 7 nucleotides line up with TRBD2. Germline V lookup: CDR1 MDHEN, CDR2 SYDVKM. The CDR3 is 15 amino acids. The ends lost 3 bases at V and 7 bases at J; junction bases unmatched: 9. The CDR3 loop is CASSFYVAGVNEQFF. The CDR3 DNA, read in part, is TGTGCCAGCAGTTTTTATGTTGCGGGAGTAAATGAG.

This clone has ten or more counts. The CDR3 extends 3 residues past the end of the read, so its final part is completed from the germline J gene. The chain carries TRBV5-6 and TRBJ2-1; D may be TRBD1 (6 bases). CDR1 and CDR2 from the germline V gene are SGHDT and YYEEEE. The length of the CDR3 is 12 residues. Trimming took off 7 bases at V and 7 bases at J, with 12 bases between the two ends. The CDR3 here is CASQKRGNEQFF. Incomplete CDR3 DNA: TGTGCCAGCCAAAAGAGGGGGAATGAG.

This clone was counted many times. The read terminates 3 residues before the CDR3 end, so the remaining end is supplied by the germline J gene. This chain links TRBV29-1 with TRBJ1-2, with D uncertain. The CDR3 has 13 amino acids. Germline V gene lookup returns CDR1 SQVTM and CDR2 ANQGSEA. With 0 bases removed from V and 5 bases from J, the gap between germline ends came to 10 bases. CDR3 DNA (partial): TGCAGCGTTGAAGATTCCCGGGTTTATGGC. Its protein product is CSVEDSRVYG. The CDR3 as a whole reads CSVEDSRVYGYTF.

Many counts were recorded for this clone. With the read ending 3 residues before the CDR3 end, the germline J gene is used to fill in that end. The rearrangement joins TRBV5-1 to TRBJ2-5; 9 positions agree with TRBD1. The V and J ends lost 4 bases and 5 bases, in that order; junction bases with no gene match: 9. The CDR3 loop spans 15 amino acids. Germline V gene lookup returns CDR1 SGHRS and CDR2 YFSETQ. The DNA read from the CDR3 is TGCGCCAGCAGCCCTACCGTGACAGGGGGGGAGACC. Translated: CASSPTVTGGET. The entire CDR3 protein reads CASSPTVTGGETQYF.

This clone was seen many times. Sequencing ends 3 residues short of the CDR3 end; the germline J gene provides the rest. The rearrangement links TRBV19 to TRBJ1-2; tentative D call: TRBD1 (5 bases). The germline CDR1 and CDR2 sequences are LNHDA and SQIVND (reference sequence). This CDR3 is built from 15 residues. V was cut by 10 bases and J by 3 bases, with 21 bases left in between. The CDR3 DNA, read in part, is TGTGCCACCAGAAAGGGTGACAGCTCCTACTATGGC. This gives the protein CATRKGDSSYYG. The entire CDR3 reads CATRKGDSSYYGYTF.

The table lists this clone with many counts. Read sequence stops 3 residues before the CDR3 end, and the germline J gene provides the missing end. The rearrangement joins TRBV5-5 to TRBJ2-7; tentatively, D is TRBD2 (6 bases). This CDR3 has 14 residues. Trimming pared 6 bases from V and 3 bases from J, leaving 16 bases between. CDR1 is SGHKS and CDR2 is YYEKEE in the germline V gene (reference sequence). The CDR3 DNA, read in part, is TGTGCCAGCAACCGAGGAGGGGTTTACTACGAG. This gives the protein CASNRGGVYYE. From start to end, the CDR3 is CASNRGGVYYEQYF.

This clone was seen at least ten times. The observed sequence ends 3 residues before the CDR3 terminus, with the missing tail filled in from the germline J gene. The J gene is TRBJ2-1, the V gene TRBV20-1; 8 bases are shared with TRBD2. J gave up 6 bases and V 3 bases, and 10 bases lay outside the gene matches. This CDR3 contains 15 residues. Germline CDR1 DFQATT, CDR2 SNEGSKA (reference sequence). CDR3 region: CSASPGLGVINEQFF. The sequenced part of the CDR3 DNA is TGCAGTGCTAGCCCGGGACTAGGGGTTATCAATGAG.